One sample yielded the 7 T cell receptor beta chains listed below, sequenced in a study of blood T cells in healthy people across ages. Next came a second PCR, run for about 7 to 12 cycles, which used a sample-barcoded 5' primer along with a J-beta primer mix. TCRdb called the 5' RACE reads again in MiXCR, with one record for every CDR3 protein. The table records fewer than 1,200,000 distinct CDR3 sequences, around 25% of them present only once. The data also belong to a second study, concerning T cells of mothers and their children.

The sample consisted of blood. Receptor source: a girl aged 2 to 10 in good health.

The V gene is TRBV7-2, the J gene TRBJ1-6; no firm D call. The CDR3 consists of 17 residues. V was cut by 1 base and J by 10 bases, with 20 bases left in between. Germline CDR1 SGHTA, CDR2 FQGNSA. The CDR3 reads CASSLDTVVRRRSPLHF. The CDR3 nucleotides read TGTGCCAGCAGCTTAGATACGGTCGTCCGCCGACGATCACCCCTCCACTTT. Drawing the rest from reference TRBV7-2 and TRBJ1-6, the complete variable domain is GAGVSQSPSNKVTEKGKDVELRCDPISGHTALYWYRQSLGQGLEFLIYFQGNSAPDKSGLPSDRFSAERTGGSVSTLTIQRTQQEDSAVYLCASSLDTVVRRRSPLHFGNGTRLTVT.

V and J are TRBV7-6 and TRBJ2-1, with D maybe TRBD2 (6 bases). Trimming left V 5 bases short and J 4 bases short, with 15 bases between. The germline V gene has CDR1 SGHVS and CDR2 FNYEAQ. This CDR3 spans 15 amino acids. Written as DNA, the CDR3 is TGTGCCAGCAGCCCAAATACGGGGGATTACAATGAGCAGTTCTTC. It specifies CASSPNTGDYNEQFF.

This clonotype was observed a few times. The gene calls are TRBV4-3 and TRBJ1-6; D is uncertain. The CDR3 has 16 amino acids. Germline lookup yields CDR1 LGHNA and CDR2 YSLEER. Trimming took off 0 bases at V and 6 bases at J, with 12 bases between the two ends. CDR3 DNA: TGCGCCAGCAGCCAAGATTCCCCAGCGAGTAATTCACCCCTCCACTTT. Amino acid sequence: CASSQDSPASNSPLHF.

Comment on this clonotype: The junction departs from the called germline gene at one end, perhaps through a read error. The chain combines TRBV7-2 with TRBJ2-2; a weak D match, TRBD2 (6 bases). Germline V gene sequence: CDR1 SGHTA, CDR2 FQGNSA. The CDR3 has 14 residues. The DNA for the CDR3 is TGTGCCAGCACCCTTATTAGCGGCACCGGGGAGCCGTTTTTT. This gives the protein CASTLISGTGEPFF.

The J gene is TRBJ2-1, the V gene TRBV24-1; D not resolved. Trimming took 4 bases from V and 8 from J, leaving 11 bases between them. This CDR3 is built from 13 residues. Germline V gene sequence: CDR1 KGHDR, CDR2 SFDVKD. This CDR3 reads CATSEDGVDEQFF. Here the CDR3 DNA reads TGTGCCACCAGTGAGGACGGCGTGGATGAGCAGTTCTTC.

Only a few counts were recorded for this clonotype. The chain uses TRBV28 and TRBJ2-5; D unresolved. The CDR3 length is 12 residues. V was trimmed by 7 bases and J by 5 bases, leaving 11 bases between them. The germline V gene has CDR1 MDHEN and CDR2 SYDVKM. The DNA for the CDR3 is TGTGCCAGCACCCGTTACCGGGAGACCCAGTACTTC. Translating it yields CASTRYRETQYF.

The genes are TRBV20-1 and TRBJ2-1; D assignment may be TRBD1 or TRBD2 (7 bases each). Near its end, the DNA agrees better with TRBJ2-7, so the J call may be wrong. The CDR3 spans 12 residues. Per the germline V gene, CDR1 is DFQATT and CDR2 is SNEGSKA (reference sequence). The CDR3 bases are TGCAGTGGGCAGGGGGGGACCTACGAGCAGTACTTC. Translation: CSGQGGTYEQYF.